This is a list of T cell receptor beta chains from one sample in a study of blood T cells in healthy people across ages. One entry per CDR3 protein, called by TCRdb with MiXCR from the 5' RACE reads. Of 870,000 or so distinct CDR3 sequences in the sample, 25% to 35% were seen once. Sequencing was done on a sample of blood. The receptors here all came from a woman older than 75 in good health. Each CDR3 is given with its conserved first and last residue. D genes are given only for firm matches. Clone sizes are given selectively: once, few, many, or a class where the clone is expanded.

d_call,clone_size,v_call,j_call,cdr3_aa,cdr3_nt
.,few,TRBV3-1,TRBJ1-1,CASSPKRDTEAFF,TGTGCCAGCAGCCCCAAAAGGGACACTGAAGCTTTCTTT
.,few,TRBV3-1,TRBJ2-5,CASSQDLGRGRQETQYF,TGCGCCAGCAGCCAAGATTTGGGAAGGGGGAGGCAAGAGACCCAGTACTTC
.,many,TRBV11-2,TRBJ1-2,CASSLAAGSGYTF,TGTGCCAGCAGCTTAGCGGCGGGGTCTGGCTACACCTTC
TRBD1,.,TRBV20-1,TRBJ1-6,CSARATGVGNSPLHF,TGCAGTGCTAGAGCGACAGGGGTAGGAAATTCACCCCTCCACTTT
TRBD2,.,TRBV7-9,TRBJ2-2,CASSFGLAASNTGELFF,TGTGCCAGCAGCTTCGGACTAGCGGCTTCGAACACCGGGGAGCTGTTTTTT
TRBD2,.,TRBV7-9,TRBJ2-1,CASSNSGGGNEQLF,TGTGCCAGCAGCAATAGCGGGGGGGGCAATGAGCAGCTCTTC
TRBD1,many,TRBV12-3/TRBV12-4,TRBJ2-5,CASSMTGDGSETQYF,TGTGCCAGCAGTATGACAGGGGATGGGTCAGAGACCCAGTACTTC
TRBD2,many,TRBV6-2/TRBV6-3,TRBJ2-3,CATKVSGGLDTQYF,TGTGCCACCAAGGTCAGCGGGGGCTTAGATACGCAGTATTTT
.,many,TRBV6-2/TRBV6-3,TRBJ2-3,CASSYFKGTDTQYF,TGTGCCAGCAGTTACTTCAAGGGCACAGATACGCAGTATTTT
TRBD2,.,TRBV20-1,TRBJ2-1,CSLGASGRAEQFF,TGCAGCTTGGGGGCTAGCGGGAGGGCTGAGCAGTTCTTC
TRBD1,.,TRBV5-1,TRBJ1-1,CASSLGAGTGNTEAFF,TGCGCCAGCAGCTTGGGGGCCGGGACAGGGAACACTGAAGCTTTCTTT
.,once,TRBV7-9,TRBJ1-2,CASSLVDNVYGYTF,TGTGCCAGCAGCTTAGTAGACAATGTCTATGGCTACACCTTC
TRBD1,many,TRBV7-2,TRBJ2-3,CASSFRTGQDTQYF,TGTGCCAGCAGCTTCAGGACAGGGCAAGATACGCAGTATTTT
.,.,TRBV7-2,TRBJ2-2,CASSLAGARIGELFF,TGTGCCAGCAGCTTAGCGGGGGCCAGGATCGGGGAGCTGTTTTTT
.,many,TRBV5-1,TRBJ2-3,CASSIPGQGKDTQYF,TGCGCCAGCAGTATTCCGGGGCAGGGAAAGGATACGCAGTATTTT
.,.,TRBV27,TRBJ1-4,CASSSRGSGYEKLFF,TGTGCCAGCAGTTCGCGAGGGTCAGGGTATGAAAAACTGTTTTTT
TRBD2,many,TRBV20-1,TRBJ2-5,CSAVPGGVQETQYF,TGCAGTGCAGTCCCTGGGGGGGTCCAAGAGACCCAGTACTTC
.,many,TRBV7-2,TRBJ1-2,CASSFGYGYTF,TGTGCCAGCAGCTTCGGATATGGCTACACCTTC
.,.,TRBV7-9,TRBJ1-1,CASSLRQDSGAFF,TGTGCCAGCAGCTTACGCCAGGACTCCGGGGCTTTCTTT
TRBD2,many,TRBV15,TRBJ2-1,CATSRGGSYNEQFF,TGTGCCACCAGCCGGGGGGGCTCCTACAATGAGCAGTTCTTC